This T cell receptor (beta chain) was documented in a study of cytomegalovirus exposure and HLA in healthy donors. Whole-study results and caveats: As was reported, the HLA-A and HLA-B alleles of most subjects were accurately predicted from TCR beta sequences. An ancestry cluster, one associated with Asian ancestry, reportedly showed fewer N-insertions than the approximately 660-donor mean in a later analysis. Analyzed later, association rates of TCRs varied across HLA loci, with DRB1 most and HLA-C fewest.

With 60 Vbeta and 13 Jbeta primers, the PCR was carried out. Libraries were prepared by immunoSEQ multiplex PCR; TCRdb keeps only in-frame clonotypes and omits some of them. The table has around 70,000 clones, 75% to 90% seen once; the top ten hold about 7%. Of note for this clone: Its antigen is currently unknown.

This TCR was recovered from a human donor in good health. The sequencing input was PBMCs.

CDR3 sequence reads: CASSIRDRGQEQYF. CDR3 bases: TGCGCCAGCAGCATACGGGACAGGGGGCAAGAGCAGTACTTC. V is TRBV5-1 and J is TRBJ2-7; 12 nucleotides agree with TRBD1. This CDR3 has 14 residues. J was trimmed by 7 bases and V by 4 bases; bases with no gene match: 6. Germline V gene data show CDR1 as SGHRS and CDR2 as YFSETQ.